This T cell receptor (beta chain) is drawn from a study of blood T cell repertoires in COVID-19. Looking at the study overall: The United States, Italy and Spain were the sources of the acute and convalescent COVID-19 samples. T cells, B-cell-depleted T cells, or PBMCs provided the cDNA or gDNA that served as material.

Patients in Seattle were enrolled during active infection, then followed longitudinally. Data came from immunoSEQ multiplex PCR; TCRdb stores just in-frame clones and leaves some out. The profile shows some 70,000 clones, roughly 87% of them singletons. The source is a man over 45 with COVID-19, enrolled during active disease. Sequenced: peripheral blood.

The chain's CDR3 is CASSLLAPNEQYF. In DNA, the CDR3 is TGTGCCAGCAGCCTACTAGCTCCCAACGAGCAGTACTTC. The J gene is TRBJ2-7, the V gene TRBV7-9, with D possibly TRBD2 on 6 matching bases. Germline V lookup: CDR1 SEHNR, CDR2 FQNEAQ (reference sequence). CDR3 length: 13 residues. Trimming stripped 5 bases from V and 5 bases from J, with 13 bases between.